This passage covers 12 T cell receptor beta chains from one sample sequenced in a study of cytomegalovirus exposure and HLA in healthy donors. The PCR was carried out with 60 Vbeta primers and 13 Jbeta primers. Data came from immunoSEQ multiplex PCR; TCRdb stores just in-frame clones and leaves some out. The repertoire holds around 170,000 clones, with around 77% as singletons. The sample was PBMCs. The receptors derive from a man aged 40-49 years in good health and CMV-seronegative.

The rearrangement uses TRBV28 and TRBJ2-5; weak D call: TRBD2 (6 bases). Judging by the DNA end, TRBJ2-7 fits better; the J call may be wrong. CDR3 length: 20 amino acids. Germline V CDR1 and CDR2: MDHEN, SYDVKM. The CDR3 spells CASSFELRLEGTSANYEQYF. CDR3 coding DNA: TGTGCCAGCAGTTTCGAGTTGAGATTGGAGGGGACCTCAGCCAACTACGAGCAGTACTTC.

In this sample, this clone turned up a few times. This chain joins TRBV7-2 and TRBJ2-3, with TRBD2 matching 9 bases. CDR1 is SGHTA and CDR2 is FQGNSA in the germline V gene. Losses at the gene ends were 3 bases for V and 7 bases for J; bases not matched to a gene: 5. The CDR3 sequence is 14 residues long. In DNA form, the CDR3 reads TGTGCCAGCAGCTTTAGCGGGAGTGGGAATACGCAGTATTTT. Residues: CASSFSGSGNTQYF.

Remarks on this clone: One end of the junction is discordant with germline, which a read error may explain. The chain couples TRBV5-1 to TRBJ2-4; 8 bases line up with TRBD2. CDR3 size: 16 residues. In germline, CDR1 is SGHRS, CDR2 YFSETQ. This CDR3 is CASSPAGGIGKNSQYF. DNA of the CDR3: TGCGCCAGCAGCCCTGCGGGGGGCATTGGCAAAAACAGTCAGTACTTC. Full variable domain (remainder filled in from reference TRBV5-1 and TRBJ2-4): KAGVTQTPRYLIKTRGQQVTLSCSPISGHRSVSWYQQTPGQGLQFLFEYFSETQRNKGNFPGRFSGRQFSNSRSEMNVSTLELGDSALYLCASSPAGGIGKNSQYFGAGTRLSVL.

This clone was detected only a few times. The chain has TRBV5-1 and TRBJ2-5, with 8 bases aligning to TRBD2. The DNA end is more similar to TRBJ2-7, so the J call may be wrong. The germline V gene has CDR1 SGHRS and CDR2 YFSETQ. There are 13 residues in the CDR3. As DNA, the CDR3 is TGCGCCAGCAGGCGGGAGGTTCCCTACGAGCAGTACTTC. Protein: CASRREVPYEQYF.

The chain joins TRBV20-1 to TRBJ1-1, with D uncertain. This CDR3 has 10 amino acids. Germline V gene data show CDR1 as DFQATT and CDR2 as SNEGSKA (reference sequence). Trimming stripped 3 bases from V and 11 bases from J, with 10 bases between. The CDR3 region has the DNA TGCAGTGCTAGTGGGAGTCGCGCTTTCTTT. It encodes CSASGSRAFF.

This chain links TRBV4-2 with TRBJ2-3, with 8 bases that match TRBD2. This CDR3 contains 15 residues. V was clipped by 4 bases and J by 6 bases; unmatched bases: 9. Germline values: CDR1 LGHNA, CDR2 YNFKEQ. The CDR3 is CASSRREAQGDTQYF. DNA of the CDR3: TGTGCCAGCAGCCGGCGGGAGGCCCAAGGGGATACGCAGTATTTT.

J is TRBJ2-1 and V is TRBV6-4; D might be TRBD2 (6 bases). With 9 bases removed from V and 6 bases from J, the gap between germline ends came to 12 bases. CDR1 MRHNA and CDR2 SNTAGT come from the germline V gene. The CDR3 sequence is 12 residues long. The CDR3 loop reads CASFQGGNEQFF. The CDR3 bases are TGTGCCAGTTTCCAGGGAGGCAATGAGCAGTTCTTC.

V is TRBV11-2 and J is TRBJ2-7; D is undetermined. CDR1 and CDR2 (germline): SGHAT, FQNNGV. The CDR3 has 14 residues. The V end lost 1 base, the J end lost 5 bases, and 12 bases lay between the germline ends. The CDR3 sequence is CASSLGGKGDEQYF. CDR3 nucleotide sequence: TGTGCCAGCAGCTTAGGAGGAAAAGGCGACGAGCAGTACTTC. The full variable domain, with the rest looked up from reference TRBV11-2 and TRBJ2-7, is EAGVAQSPRYKIIEKRQSVAFWCNPISGHATLYWYQQILGQGPKLLIQFQNNGVVDDSQLPKDRFSAERLKGVDSTLKIQPAKLEDSAVYLCASSLGGKGDEQYFGPGTRLTVT.

V gene TRBV10-3 combines with J gene TRBJ1-2; 7 bases fit TRBD1. Per germline, CDR1 ENHRY and CDR2 SYGVKD. The CDR3 extends over 15 amino acids. J was trimmed by 3 bases and V by 3 bases; bases with no gene match: 7. CDR3 DNA sequence: TGTGCCATCAGTGATCCAACAGGGGAGGACTATGGCTACACCTTC. Translation gives CAISDPTGEDYGYTF.

The chain links TRBV9 to TRBJ2-1, with 12 bases lining up with TRBD2. The junction had 6 bases not matched to a gene; V was cut back by 0 bases and J by 8 bases. This CDR3 contains 16 residues. Germline values: CDR1 SGDLS, CDR2 YYNGEE. The CDR3: CASSVALAGGPDEQFF. The CDR3 DNA sequence: TGTGCCAGCAGCGTAGCCCTAGCGGGAGGGCCGGATGAGCAGTTCTTC.

The chain carries TRBV27 and TRBJ2-7, with D perhaps matching TRBD1 (6 bases). CDR1 is MNHEY and CDR2 is SMNVEV in the germline V gene (reference sequence). Trimming left V 10 bases short and J 0 bases short, with 10 bases between. This CDR3 has 12 residues. The CDR3 is CATGTSSYEQYF. The DNA for the CDR3 is TGTGCCACCGGGACATCCTCCTACGAGCAGTACTTC.

This clone appeared a few times. CDR3 nucleotides: TGTGCCAGCAGCAAAGAAGTGCGGGGGGGAACCAACGAGCAGTACGTC. This translates into CASSKEVRGGTNEQYV. The V call is TRBV21-1, the J call TRBJ2-7; the D call TRBD2 from the table was never checked on the DNA. TRBV21-1 is given as a pseudogene. CDR3 length equals 16 residues.